This passage covers 10 T cell receptor beta chains from one sample sequenced in a study of T cells in Graves' hyperthyroidism and ophthalmopathy. Using RNA transcripts as the source, TCR beta CDR3 regions were amplified. The primer set for the first-round RT-PCR of the TCR CDR3 was HTBI. TCRdb analysed the multiplex PCR reads with MiXCR anew, one entry per CDR3 protein. In the table there are some 380,000 distinct CDR3 sequences, about 13% of which are singletons. Sequencing was carried out using blood. Receptors originate from a man younger than 40 with Graves' hyperthyroidism that later progressed to Graves' ophthalmopathy.

This clonotype turned up a few times. The rearrangement uses TRBV18 and TRBJ1-2; D not certain. Trimming stripped 3 bases from V and 4 bases from J, with 12 bases between. Germline CDR1 KGHSH, CDR2 LQKENI. This CDR3 spans 14 amino acids. CDR3 amino acids: CASSPLESSYGYTF. DNA for the CDR3: TGTGCCAGCTCACCTCTAGAGAGCTCCTATGGCTACACCTTC.

This clonotype has just a few counts. This chain links TRBV7-6 with TRBJ2-5, with D hard to call. Germline CDR1 SGHVS, CDR2 FNYEAQ. With 6 bases removed from V and 2 bases from J, the gap between germline ends came to 13 bases. There are 14 residues in the CDR3. The CDR3, as DNA: TGTGCCAGCAGGCCGAACACGAAACAAGAGACCCAGTACTTC. Translation gives CASRPNTKQETQYF.

This clonotype has at least ten counts. The chain recombines TRBV27 with TRBJ2-3, with TRBD2 matching 8 bases. The germline CDR1 and CDR2 sequences are MNHEY and SMNVEV (reference sequence). This CDR3 is 16 amino acids long. Unmatched junction bases numbered 12, after V lost 6 bases and J lost 4 bases. This chain's CDR3 is CASRTREGRWADTQYF. CDR3 DNA sequence: TGTGCCAGCAGGACCCGGGAGGGGCGGTGGGCAGATACGCAGTATTTT.

This clonotype was seen a handful of times. The chain joins TRBV6-1 to TRBJ1-5; possibly TRBD1 for D (5 bases). V was clipped by 10 bases and J by 6 bases, with 19 bases between them. The CDR3 has 14 amino acids. Germline V gene lookup returns CDR1 MNHNS and CDR2 SASEGT. The CDR3 spells CATQVGQRSQPQHF. In nucleotides, the CDR3 is TGTGCCACCCAGGTGGGGCAGAGAAGTCAGCCCCAGCATTTT.

This clonotype was seen more than once but under ten times. A much larger clone sits a single nucleotide away, making a read error possible. This chain connects TRBV7-8 to TRBJ1-2, with D tentatively TRBD1 (5 bases). Germline values: CDR1 SGHVS, CDR2 FQNEAQ. V was trimmed by 8 bases and J by 8 bases, leaving 15 bases between them. The CDR3 is 12 residues long. CDR3 nucleotides: TGTGCCAGCGGCGCAGACAGCGTCGGCTACACCTTC. Translation gives CASGADSVGYTF.

This clonotype has at least ten counts. The chain uses TRBV5-1 and TRBJ2-2, with a tentative D call TRBD2 (6 bases). The germline V gene has CDR1 SGHRS and CDR2 YFSETQ. This CDR3 is 16 amino acids long. V lost 3 bases, J lost 5 bases, and 17 bases lay in between. CDR3 sequence (DNA): TGCGCCAGCAGCTCACAATGGGGAGGCCAAACCGGGGAGCTGTTTTTT. Protein: CASSSQWGGQTGELFF. The full variable domain, in which reference TRBV5-1 and TRBJ2-2 provide the parts outside the CDR3, is KAGVTQTPRYLIKTRGQQVTLSCSPISGHRSVSWYQQTPGQGLQFLFEYFSETQRNKGNFPGRFSGRQFSNSRSEMNVSTLELGDSALYLCASSSQWGGQTGELFFGEGSRLTVL.

This clonotype appeared many times. V is TRBV9 and J is TRBJ2-7; TRBD2 matches at 8 bases. Germline V gene lookup returns CDR1 SGDLS and CDR2 YYNGEE. The CDR3 contains 14 residues. V lost 0 bases and J lost 4; bases outside the gene matches: 3. Here the CDR3 DNA reads TGTGCCAGCAGCGTAGCGGGGGGGCCTTACGAGCAGTACTTC. It specifies CASSVAGGPYEQYF.

The chain has TRBV30 and TRBJ2-7, with 7 bases fitting TRBD1. The CDR3 is 16 amino acids. The V gene's germline CDR1 is GTSNPN and CDR2 SVGIG (reference sequence). V shed 0 bases and J 3 bases; nucleotides not matched to a gene: 11. DNA of the CDR3: TGTGCCTGGAGTGTACCCAGGGGGAGACCTTTCTACGAGCAGTACTTC. It yields the protein CAWSVPRGRPFYEQYF.

This clonotype was recorded many times. This chain links TRBV20-1 with TRBJ2-6; 8 positions match TRBD1. Germline CDR1 DFQATT, CDR2 SNEGSKA (reference sequence). J lost 2 bases, V lost 5 bases, and 2 bases had no gene match. This CDR3 has 14 amino acids. The CDR3 nucleotides are TGCAGTGCTGCAGGGGGCGCTGGGGCCAACGTCCTGACTTTC. It specifies CSAAGGAGANVLTF.

This clonotype was counted at least ten times. The chain joins TRBV5-1 to TRBJ2-1; 8 bases line up with TRBD2. The CDR3 length is 15 residues. V lost 4 bases to trimming and J lost 4 bases; unmatched junction nucleotides: 7. From germline, CDR1 is SGHRS and CDR2 YFSETQ. CDR3 amino acids: CASSVAGLTYNEQFF. The CDR3, as DNA: TGCGCCAGCAGCGTAGCGGGACTGACGTACAATGAGCAGTTCTTC.